This TCR beta chain was identified in a study of regulatory T cells in long-lasting Graves disease. Libraries of TCR beta came from iRepertoire HTBI primers plus Arm-PCR of CDR3 regions. TCRdb used MiXCR to reprocess the multiplex PCR reads, holding one entry per CDR3 protein. The table has about 470,000 distinct CDR3 sequences, less than 25% seen once; the top ten hold 7.8%. Described time point: persistent/refractory GD, antithyroid drugs over 5 years with positive TRAb. The TCR library was made from RNA extracted from PBMCs. This material consisted of peripheral blood mononuclear cells (PBMCs), taken when the disease was refractory, from a patient treated with antithyroid drugs. The receptor was isolated from a female donor with Graves disease.

CDR3 nucleotide sequence: TGTGCCAGCAGTGATGGTTCGTCTGGAAACACCATATATTTT. Translating it yields CASSDGSSGNTIYF. The V gene is TRBV6-2 or TRBV6-3, the J gene TRBJ1-3, with D uncertain. In germline, CDR1 is MNHEY, CDR2 SVGEGT. The CDR3 length is 14 residues. With 5 bases removed from V and 1 base from J, the gap between germline ends came to 9 bases.